This TCR beta chain was sequenced for a study of T cell responses to AZD1222 COVID-19 vaccine. On the study more broadly: Second-dose schedules of about 4 or about 12 weeks were combined.

V was clipped by 7 bases and J by 3 bases; unmatched bases: 12. The CDR3 sequence is 16 residues long. Germline V gene sequence: CDR1 MNHEY, CDR2 SMNVEV (reference sequence). Study-level points and caveats: The donor cohort was predominantly white British with a female majority, and clonal diversity may have been underestimated. Without day 14 samples, only post-peak T cell repertoires were studied.

For this clone: The antigen is not known.

The table came from immunoSEQ multiplex PCR; TCRdb's copy has only in-frame clones and leaves some out. The table records some 200,000 clones, approximately 91% of them present only once. This sequence joins TRBV27 and TRBJ2-7; TRBD1 aligns across 10 bases. The source material was peripheral blood, sampled on day 0 of AZD1222 vaccination. The receptor comes from an adult in good health. CDR3 bases: TGTGCCAGCACTTTTGCCGGTGGGGACAGGGGCTACGAGCAGTACTTC. Protein sequence: CASTFAGGDRGYEQYF.